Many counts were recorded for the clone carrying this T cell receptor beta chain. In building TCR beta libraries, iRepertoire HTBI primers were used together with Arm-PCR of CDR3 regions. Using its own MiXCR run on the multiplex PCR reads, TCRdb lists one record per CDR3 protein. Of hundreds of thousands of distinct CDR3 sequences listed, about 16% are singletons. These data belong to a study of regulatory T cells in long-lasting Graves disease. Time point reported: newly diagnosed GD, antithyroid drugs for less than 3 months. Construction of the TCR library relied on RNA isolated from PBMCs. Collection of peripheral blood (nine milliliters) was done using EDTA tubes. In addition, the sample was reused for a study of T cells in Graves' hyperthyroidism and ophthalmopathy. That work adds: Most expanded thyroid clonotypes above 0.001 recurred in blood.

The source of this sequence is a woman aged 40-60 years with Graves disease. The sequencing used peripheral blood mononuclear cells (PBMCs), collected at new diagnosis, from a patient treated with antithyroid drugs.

CDR3 nucleotide sequence: TGCAGTGCTAGAGATAAGGGTTCGGTAGAGCAGTACTTC. This codes for CSARDKGSVEQYF. The V gene is TRBV20-1, the J gene TRBJ2-7; D gene uncertain. Trimming cost V 0 bases and J 7 bases, with 13 bases left between them. The V gene's germline CDR1 is DFQATT and CDR2 SNEGSKA (reference sequence). The CDR3 covers 13 residues.